This TCR beta chain was profiled in a study of cytomegalovirus exposure and HLA in healthy donors. The method was immunoSEQ multiplex PCR; TCRdb's version includes in-frame clones alone and lacks a portion of them. The data contain 350,000 or so clones, roughly 88% of them singletons. V trimming: 6 bases; J trimming: 0 bases; junction bases outside the gene matches: 4. Germline values: CDR1 LNHDA, CDR2 SQIVND (reference sequence). The CDR3 consists of 15 residues. Separate from the approximately 600-subject first cohort was the approximately 120-subject validation cohort, to which the donors belonged.

The origin of this receptor is a woman aged 18-35 years in good health and CMV-seronegative. The chain carries TRBV19 and TRBJ2-1; 8 bases are shared with TRBD2. The sequenced material came from PBMCs. The CDR3: CASSAGTSSYNEQFF. The CDR3 DNA follows: TGTGCCAGTAGCGCGGGGACTAGCTCCTACAATGAGCAGTTCTTC.